Included here is one TCR beta chain sequence, with context. Its target is not known. The data were taken from a study of T cell responses to AZD1222 COVID-19 vaccine. V lost 8 bases to trimming and J lost 3 bases, with 13 bases between them. Germline assignment: CDR1 ENHRY and CDR2 SYGVKD. The CDR3 sequence is 13 residues long. TCRdb's table, derived via immunoSEQ multiplex PCR, lists solely in-frame clones and lacks some. The sample carries more than 150,000 clones, under 95% recorded once. Study conclusions and caveats: Repertoire sampling happened only post peak T cell response. It should be noted that donors were predominantly white British and more often female, and clonal diversity was possibly underestimated. Just a handful of AZD1222 recipients tested seropositive at baseline.

This sequence originates from an adult who received the AZD1222 COVID-19 vaccine. V usage is TRBV10-3 and J usage is TRBJ1-1, with no clear D. The input for sequencing was peripheral blood, taken 28 days after the second AZD1222 dose. CDR3 amino acids: CAIAGLRDTEAFF. The CDR3 DNA reads TGTGCCATCGCCGGGCTACGGGACACTGAAGCTTTCTTT.